Below are 10 T cell receptor beta chains sequenced from a single sample in a study of shared clonotypes between healthy human individuals. Sequencing used immunoSEQ multiplex PCR; TCRdb keeps in-frame clones, though not all of them. The table shows over a million clones, with 75% to 80% occurring only once. The sample consisted of memory CD4+ T cells from PBMCs. Subset denoted: CD45RA-negative fraction. The receptors were sampled from a man aged 18 to 35 in good health. Some clones in this sample may be carry-over from other donors' samples.

The chain joins TRBV7-9 to TRBJ2-1; the D gene could be TRBD1 or TRBD2 (5 bases each). The CDR3 extends over 15 amino acids. V lost 3 bases and J lost 6, with 15 bases in between. Germline V gives CDR1 SEHNR, CDR2 FQNEAQ (reference sequence). The chain's CDR3 is CASSLGTLGFNEQFF. DNA of the CDR3: TGTGCCAGCAGCTTGGGGACCCTGGGCTTCAATGAGCAGTTCTTC.

This chain connects TRBV5-5 to TRBJ1-4, with TRBD1 identical over 7 bases. The junction had 8 bases not matched to a gene; V was cut back by 4 bases and J by 5 bases. The CDR3 covers 15 residues. Germline CDR1 reads SGHKS; CDR2 reads YYEKEE (reference sequence). For the CDR3, the DNA is TGTGCCAGCAGCCGGCGACAGGGAGGGAATGAAAAACTGTTTTTT. It translates to CASSRRQGGNEKLFF. Looking up the rest from reference TRBV5-5 and TRBJ1-4 gives the full variable domain: DAGVTQSPTHLIKTRGQQVTLRCSPISGHKSVSWYQQVLGQGPQFIFQYYEKEERGRGNFPDRFSARQFPNYSSELNVNALLLGDSALYLCASSRRQGGNEKLFFGSGTQLSVL.

The gene calls are TRBV5-6 and TRBJ2-5; 9 bases map to TRBD2. The end of the DNA fits TRBJ2-7 better, so the J call may be wrong. This CDR3 has 16 residues. Per germline, CDR1 SGHDT and CDR2 YYEEEE. The CDR3 region has the DNA TGTGCCAGCAGCCCCGCCGAGGGCGGGAGGGGGTACGAGCAGTACTTC. Protein product: CASSPAEGGRGYEQYF.

The chain employs TRBV7-2 and TRBJ2-1; 8 bases are shared with TRBD1. The CDR3 spans 18 residues. Germline V gene sequence: CDR1 SGHTA, CDR2 FQGNSA. V trimming: 4 bases; J trimming: 1 base; junction bases outside the gene matches: 12. The CDR3 here is CASSSGRQGTRSYNEQFF. CDR3 in DNA: TGTGCCAGCAGCTCGGGTCGACAGGGGACCAGATCCTACAATGAGCAGTTCTTC.

About this clone: The sample carries other DNA sequences with the same CDR3. The V gene is TRBV5-1, the J gene TRBJ1-1; possibly TRBD1 for D (5 bases). The CDR3 runs to 14 residues. CDR1 is SGHRS and CDR2 is YFSETQ in the germline V gene. The V end lost 1 base, the J end lost 1 base, and 8 bases lay between the germline ends. CDR3: CASSLTGRNTEAFF. CDR3 coding DNA: TGCGCCAGCAGCTTGACAGGTCGGAACACTGAAGCTTTCTTT.

The V call is TRBV28, the J call TRBJ2-7; 7 nucleotides agree with TRBD2. This CDR3 is built from 15 residues. V gave up 6 bases and J gave up 2 bases; unmatched junction bases: 10. The V gene's germline CDR1 is MDHEN and CDR2 SYDVKM. The DNA for the CDR3 is TGTGCCAGCAGACTTAGCGGGTCGATTGCCTACGAGCAGTACTTC. Amino acids: CASRLSGSIAYEQYF.

This chain joins TRBV7-6 and TRBJ1-4, with a weak D call TRBD1 (5 bases). The V gene lost 5 bases and the J gene lost 7 bases, with 17 bases spanning the gap. The germline V gene has CDR1 SGHVS and CDR2 FNYEAQ. CDR3 size: 15 residues. The DNA of the CDR3 is TGTGCCAGCAGCCAACAGGCCGGCCCTGGTGAAAAACTGTTTTTT. Translating gives CASSQQAGPGEKLFF.

The chain uses TRBV5-1 and TRBJ2-7; D gene unclear. CDR1 SGHRS and CDR2 YFSETQ come from the germline V gene. V shed 0 bases and J shed 7 bases, with 14 bases lying between them. The CDR3 is 14 amino acids. The CDR3 sequence: CASSLGHSRGEQYF. CDR3 nucleotide sequence: TGCGCCAGCAGCTTGGGACACTCCCGAGGAGAGCAGTACTTC. The entire variable domain, with the rest obtained from reference TRBV5-1 and TRBJ2-7, is as follows: KAGVTQTPRYLIKTRGQQVTLSCSPISGHRSVSWYQQTPGQGLQFLFEYFSETQRNKGNFPGRFSGRQFSNSRSEMNVSTLELGDSALYLCASSLGHSRGEQYFGPGTRLTVT.

The chain links TRBV2 to TRBJ1-2; 9 positions agree with TRBD1. CDR3 size: 14 residues. Trimming at V came to 4 bases and at J to 4 bases, leaving 4 bases not matched to a gene. Germline CDR1 is SNHLY and CDR2 is FYNNEI. This CDR3 is CASSAEQGAYGYTF. The CDR3 DNA is TGTGCCAGCAGTGCTGAACAGGGGGCCTATGGCTACACCTTC.

This clone was seen repeatedly, ten times or more. The rearrangement uses TRBV6-5 and TRBJ1-2; D gene ambiguous. The CDR3 is 11 amino acids. Germline V lookup: CDR1 MNHEY, CDR2 SVGAGI. V dropped 8 bases and J dropped 4 bases, with 8 bases sitting between them. CDR3 amino acids: CASGSSYGYTF. In DNA form, the CDR3 reads TGTGCCAGCGGATCCTCCTATGGCTACACCTTC.